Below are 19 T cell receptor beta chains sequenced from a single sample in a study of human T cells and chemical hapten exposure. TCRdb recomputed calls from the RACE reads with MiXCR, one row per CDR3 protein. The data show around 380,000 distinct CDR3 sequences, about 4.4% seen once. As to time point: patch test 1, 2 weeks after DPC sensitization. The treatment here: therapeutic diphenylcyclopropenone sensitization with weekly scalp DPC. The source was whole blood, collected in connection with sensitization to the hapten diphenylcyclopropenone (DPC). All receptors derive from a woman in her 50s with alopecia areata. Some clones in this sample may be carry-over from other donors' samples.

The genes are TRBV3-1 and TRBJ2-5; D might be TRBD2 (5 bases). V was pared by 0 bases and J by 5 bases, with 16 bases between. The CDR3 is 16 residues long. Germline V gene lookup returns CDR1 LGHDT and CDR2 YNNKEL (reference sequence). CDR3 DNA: TGTGCCAGCAGCCAAGATCTCCGGAACCGCGGGGAGACCCAGTACTTC. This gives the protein CASSQDLRNRGETQYF.

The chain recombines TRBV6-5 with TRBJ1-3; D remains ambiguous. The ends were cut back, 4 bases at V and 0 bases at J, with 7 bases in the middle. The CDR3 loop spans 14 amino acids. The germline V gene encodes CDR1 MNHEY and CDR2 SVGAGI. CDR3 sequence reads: CASSFSRSGNTIYF. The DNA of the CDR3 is TGTGCCAGCAGTTTCTCTCGCTCTGGAAACACCATATATTTT.

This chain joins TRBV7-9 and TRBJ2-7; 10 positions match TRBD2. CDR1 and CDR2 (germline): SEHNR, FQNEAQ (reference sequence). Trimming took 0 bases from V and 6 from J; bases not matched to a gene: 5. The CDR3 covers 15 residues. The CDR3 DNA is TGTGCCAGCAGCTTAGCAACTAGCGGGATTTTCGAGCAGTACTTC. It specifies CASSLATSGIFEQYF.

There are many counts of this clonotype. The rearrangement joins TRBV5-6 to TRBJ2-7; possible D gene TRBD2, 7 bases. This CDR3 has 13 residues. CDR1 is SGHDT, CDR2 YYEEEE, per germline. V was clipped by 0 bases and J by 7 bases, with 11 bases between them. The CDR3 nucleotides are TGTGCCAGCAGCTTGGGGGGGGGCCGAGAGCAGTACTTC. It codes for CASSLGGGREQYF.

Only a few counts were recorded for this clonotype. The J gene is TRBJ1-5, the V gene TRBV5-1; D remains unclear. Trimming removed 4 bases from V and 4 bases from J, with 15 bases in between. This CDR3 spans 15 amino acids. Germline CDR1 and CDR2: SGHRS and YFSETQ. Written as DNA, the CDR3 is TGCGCCAGCAGCCCGGACGGCCAGCCAAATCAGCCCCAGCATTTT. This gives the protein CASSPDGQPNQPQHF. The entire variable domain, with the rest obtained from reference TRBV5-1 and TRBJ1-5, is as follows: KAGVTQTPRYLIKTRGQQVTLSCSPISGHRSVSWYQQTPGQGLQFLFEYFSETQRNKGNFPGRFSGRQFSNSRSEMNVSTLELGDSALYLCASSPDGQPNQPQHFGDGTRLSIL.

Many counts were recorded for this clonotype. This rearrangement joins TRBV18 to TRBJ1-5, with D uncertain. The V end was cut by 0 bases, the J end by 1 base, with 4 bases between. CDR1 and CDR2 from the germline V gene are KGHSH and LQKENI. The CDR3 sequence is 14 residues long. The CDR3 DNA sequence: TGTGCCAGCTCACCACCTGGAAGCAATCAGCCCCAGCATTTT. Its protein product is CASSPPGSNQPQHF. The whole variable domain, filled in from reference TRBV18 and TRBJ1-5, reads NAGVMQNPRHLVRRRGQEARLRCSPMKGHSHVYWYRQLPEEGLKFMVYLQKENIIDESGMPKERFSAEFPKEGPSILRIQQVVRGDSAAYFCASSPPGSNQPQHFGDGTRLSIL.

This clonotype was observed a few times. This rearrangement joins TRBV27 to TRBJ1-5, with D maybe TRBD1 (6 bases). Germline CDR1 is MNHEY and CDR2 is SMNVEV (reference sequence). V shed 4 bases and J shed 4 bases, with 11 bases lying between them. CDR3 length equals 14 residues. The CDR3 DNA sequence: TGTGCCAGCAGTTCCGGACAGTTGAATCAGCCCCAGCATTTT. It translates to CASSSGQLNQPQHF.

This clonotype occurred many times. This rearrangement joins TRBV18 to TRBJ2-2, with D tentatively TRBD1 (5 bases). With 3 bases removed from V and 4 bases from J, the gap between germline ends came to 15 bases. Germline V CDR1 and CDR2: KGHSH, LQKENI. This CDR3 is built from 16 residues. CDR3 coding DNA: TGTGCCAGCTCACCCAGTCCAGGGTACGTCACCGGGGAGCTGTTTTTT. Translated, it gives CASSPSPGYVTGELFF.

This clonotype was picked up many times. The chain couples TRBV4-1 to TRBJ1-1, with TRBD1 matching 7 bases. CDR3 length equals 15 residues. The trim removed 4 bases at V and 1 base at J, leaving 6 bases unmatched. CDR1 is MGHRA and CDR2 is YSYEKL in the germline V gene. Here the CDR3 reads CASSPRDRSNTEAFF. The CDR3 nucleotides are TGCGCCAGCAGCCCAAGGGACAGATCGAACACTGAAGCTTTCTTT.

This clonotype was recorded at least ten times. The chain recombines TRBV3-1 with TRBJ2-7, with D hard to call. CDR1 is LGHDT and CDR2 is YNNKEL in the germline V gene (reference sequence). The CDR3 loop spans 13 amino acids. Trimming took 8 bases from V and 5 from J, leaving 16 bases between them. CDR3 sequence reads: CASALTGPDEQYF. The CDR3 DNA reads TGTGCCAGCGCTCTGACCGGCCCGGACGAGCAGTACTTC.

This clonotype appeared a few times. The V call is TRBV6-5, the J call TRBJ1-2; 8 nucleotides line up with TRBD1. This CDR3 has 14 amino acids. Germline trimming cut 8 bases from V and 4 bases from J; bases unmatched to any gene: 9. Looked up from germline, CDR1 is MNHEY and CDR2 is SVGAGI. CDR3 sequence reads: CASVITGGPYGYTF. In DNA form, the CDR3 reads TGTGCCAGCGTGATTACAGGGGGACCCTATGGCTACACCTTC.

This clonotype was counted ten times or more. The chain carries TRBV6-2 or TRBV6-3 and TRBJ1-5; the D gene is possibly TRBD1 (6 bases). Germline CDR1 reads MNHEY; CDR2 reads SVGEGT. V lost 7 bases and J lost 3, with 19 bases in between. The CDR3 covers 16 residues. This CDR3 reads CASIGGPAATNQPQHF. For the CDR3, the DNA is TGTGCCAGCATTGGGGGGCCCGCCGCGACCAATCAGCCCCAGCATTTT.

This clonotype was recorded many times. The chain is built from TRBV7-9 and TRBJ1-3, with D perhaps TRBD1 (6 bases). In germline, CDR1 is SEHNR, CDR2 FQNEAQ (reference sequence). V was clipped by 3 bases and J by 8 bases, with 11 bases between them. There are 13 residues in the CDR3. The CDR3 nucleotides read TGTGCCAGCAGCTTCAGGGGTCGAGACACCATATATTTT. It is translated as CASSFRGRDTIYF.

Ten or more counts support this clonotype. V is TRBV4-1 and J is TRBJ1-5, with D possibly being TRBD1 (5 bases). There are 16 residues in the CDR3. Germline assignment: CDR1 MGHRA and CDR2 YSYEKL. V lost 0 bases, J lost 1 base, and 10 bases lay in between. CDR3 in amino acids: CASSQDRGVSNQPQHF. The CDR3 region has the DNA TGCGCCAGCAGCCAAGATCGAGGGGTGAGCAATCAGCCCCAGCATTTT.

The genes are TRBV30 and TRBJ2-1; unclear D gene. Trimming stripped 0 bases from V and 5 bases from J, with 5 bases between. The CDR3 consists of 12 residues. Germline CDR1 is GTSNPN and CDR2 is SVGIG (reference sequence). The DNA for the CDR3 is TGTGCCTGGAGTGTAATAGACAATGAGCAGTTCTTC. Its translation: CAWSVIDNEQFF.

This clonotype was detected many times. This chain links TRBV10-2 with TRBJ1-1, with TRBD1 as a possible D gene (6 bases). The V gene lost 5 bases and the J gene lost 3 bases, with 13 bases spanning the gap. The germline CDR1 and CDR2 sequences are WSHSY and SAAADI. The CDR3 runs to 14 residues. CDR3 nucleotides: TGCGCCAGCAGTCGCCAGGGGAGCGACACTGAAGCTTTCTTT. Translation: CASSRQGSDTEAFF.

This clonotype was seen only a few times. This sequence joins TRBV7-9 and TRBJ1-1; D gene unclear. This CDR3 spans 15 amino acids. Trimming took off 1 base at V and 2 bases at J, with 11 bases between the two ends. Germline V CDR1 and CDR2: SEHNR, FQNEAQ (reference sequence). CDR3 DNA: TGTGCCAGCAGCTTAGAGGCCGCTCTTAACACTGAAGCTTTCTTT. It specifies CASSLEAALNTEAFF.

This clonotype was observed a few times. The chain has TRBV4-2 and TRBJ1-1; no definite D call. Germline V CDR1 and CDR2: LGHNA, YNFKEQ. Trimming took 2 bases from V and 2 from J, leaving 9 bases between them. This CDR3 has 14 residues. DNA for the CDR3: TGTGCCAGCAGCCAATGGACGGACAACACTGAAGCTTTCTTT. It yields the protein CASSQWTDNTEAFF.

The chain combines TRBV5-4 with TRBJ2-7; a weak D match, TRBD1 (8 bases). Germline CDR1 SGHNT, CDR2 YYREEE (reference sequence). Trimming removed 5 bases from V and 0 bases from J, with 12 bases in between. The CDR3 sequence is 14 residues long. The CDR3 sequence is CASSTGGDSYEQYF. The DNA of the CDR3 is TGTGCCAGCAGTACAGGGGGGGACTCCTACGAGCAGTACTTC.